Following are 28 T cell receptor beta chains from one sample sequenced in a study of cytomegalovirus exposure and HLA in healthy donors. Repertoires were generated with immunoSEQ multiplex PCR, while TCRdb's copy carries only in-frame clones and drops some. The sample lists 250,000 to 300,000 clones, 80% to 90% occurring once. The sample consisted of PBMCs. All receptors derive from a woman aged 18 to 35 in good health and CMV-seronegative.

This chain uses TRBV5-6 with TRBJ1-2, with D possibly being TRBD1 (6 bases). V lost 4 bases to trimming and J lost 3 bases, with 10 bases between them. This CDR3 contains 13 residues. CDR1 is SGHDT and CDR2 is YYEEEE in the germline V gene. In DNA, the CDR3 is TGTGCCAGCAGCACGACAGGCCACTATGGCTACACCTTC. Translation: CASSTTGHYGYTF.

The CDR3 spells CASSPNRDRGLGYTF. The CDR3 bases are TGCGCCAGCAGCCCGAATCGGGACAGGGGGCTTGGCTACACCTTC. The chain is built from TRBV4-1 and TRBJ1-2; 12 nucleotides agree with TRBD1. This CDR3 spans 15 amino acids. The V gene's germline CDR1 is MGHRA and CDR2 YSYEKL. Trimming at V came to 4 bases and at J to 7 bases, leaving 7 bases not matched to a gene.

The rearrangement uses TRBV6-5 and TRBJ1-1; the D gene is possibly TRBD1 (6 bases). Germline V gene lookup returns CDR1 MNHEY and CDR2 SVGAGI. This CDR3 region has 13 residues. Trimming left V 8 bases short and J 4 bases short, with 14 bases between. The CDR3 sequence: CASYKTGSTEAFF. The CDR3 DNA sequence: TGTGCCAGCTACAAAACAGGGTCCACTGAAGCTTTCTTT.

The chain has TRBV19 and TRBJ2-1, with D possibly matching TRBD2 (6 bases). V lost 6 bases and J lost 0, with 12 bases in between. CDR1 and CDR2 (germline): LNHDA, SQIVND (reference sequence). The CDR3 covers 15 residues. CDR3 residues: CASRNSGASYNEQFF. DNA of the CDR3: TGTGCCAGTAGGAATAGCGGAGCCTCCTACAATGAGCAGTTCTTC.

This rearrangement joins TRBV10-2 to TRBJ1-1; 8 bases are shared with TRBD1. This CDR3 has 17 residues. J lost 11 bases, V lost 4 bases, and 21 bases had no gene match. CDR1 and CDR2 from the germline V gene are WSHSY and SAAADI. The CDR3 region has the DNA TGCGCCAGCAGTGTATGGACAGGGCTTAACAGGCTGACGCTGGCTTTCTTT. Translated, it gives CASSVWTGLNRLTLAFF.

This clone appeared once. The chain uses TRBV5-3 and TRBJ2-1, with D unresolved. TRBV5-3 is an ORF; its function is uncertain. The CDR3 loop spans 13 amino acids. The V end lost 3 bases, the J end lost 6 bases, and 10 bases lay between the germline ends. CDR3 loop: CARSCGPCNEQFF. The CDR3 bases are TGTGCCAGAAGCTGCGGTCCTTGCAATGAGCAGTTCTTC.

The chain couples TRBV5-1 to TRBJ1-3; no clear D gene. Trimming took off 1 base at V and 4 bases at J, with 15 bases between the two ends. This CDR3 spans 16 amino acids. The germline V gene encodes CDR1 SGHRS and CDR2 YFSETQ. The CDR3, as DNA: TGCGCCAGCAGCTTGTGGGAGCAGGTTCTGGGAAACACCATATATTTT. Amino acids: CASSLWEQVLGNTIYF.

The CDR3 DNA reads TGTGCCAGCAGATCAAACCAGGGGAAGGGCGAGACCCAGTACTTC. Protein product: CASRSNQGKGETQYF. The genes are TRBV11-2 and TRBJ2-5, with D possibly TRBD1 on 6 matching bases. Looked up from germline, CDR1 is SGHAT and CDR2 is FQNNGV. The V and J ends lost 6 bases and 5 bases respectively, with 19 bases between them. The CDR3 has 15 amino acids.

This chain connects TRBV7-2 to TRBJ2-7; TRBD2 agrees at 14 bases. V lost 2 bases to trimming and J lost 2 bases; unmatched junction nucleotides: 5. This CDR3 region has 17 residues. The germline CDR1 and CDR2 sequences are SGHTA and FQGNSA. The DNA of the CDR3 is TGTGCCAGCAGCTTATATGGGACTAGCGGGGGCCCCTACGAGCAGTACTTC. Translated: CASSLYGTSGGPYEQYF.

This rearrangement joins TRBV6-5 to TRBJ1-1; 7 bases fit TRBD1. The CDR3 consists of 14 residues. Per the germline V gene, CDR1 is MNHEY and CDR2 is SVGAGI. The V gene end was trimmed by 6 bases and the J gene end by 0 bases; junction bases not matched to a gene: 4. The CDR3 here is CASRWGQLNTEAFF. As DNA, the CDR3 is TGTGCCAGCAGGTGGGGACAGCTGAACACTGAAGCTTTCTTT.

The chain combines TRBV6-5 with TRBJ2-7; 9 bases fit TRBD1. This CDR3 spans 15 amino acids. Losses at the gene ends were 7 bases for V and 3 bases for J; bases not matched to a gene: 10. Per germline, CDR1 MNHEY and CDR2 SVGAGI. The CDR3 sequence is CASTEGDREGYEQYF. In nucleotides, the CDR3 is TGTGCCAGCACAGAAGGGGACAGGGAAGGCTACGAGCAGTACTTC.

The chain employs TRBV13 and TRBJ2-5; 9 positions agree with TRBD2. The CDR3 is 15 residues long. With 2 bases clipped from V and 5 bases from J, the junction kept 6 bases outside the gene matches. The germline V gene encodes CDR1 PRHDT and CDR2 FYEKMQ (reference sequence). For the CDR3, the DNA is TGTGCCAGCAGCTTAAGTAGCGGGAGCGGGGAGACCCAGTACTTC. This codes for CASSLSSGSGETQYF.

The chain links TRBV6-1 to TRBJ2-3; possibly TRBD2 for D (5 bases). From germline, CDR1 is MNHNS and CDR2 SASEGT. V was shortened by 2 bases and J by 0 bases, with 12 bases between the two germline ends. The CDR3 length is 16 residues. CDR3 sequence reads: CASSEISALSTDTQYF. The CDR3 nucleotides read TGTGCCAGCAGTGAAATTAGCGCACTAAGCACAGATACGCAGTATTTT.

The CDR3 reads CASSYTMREQYF. Here the CDR3 DNA reads TGTGCCAGCAGCTATACCATGCGGGAGCAGTACTTC. J is TRBJ2-7 and V is TRBV5-4; D call uncertain. The CDR3 consists of 12 residues. The germline V gene encodes CDR1 SGHNT and CDR2 YYREEE (reference sequence). The ends were cut back, 3 bases at V and 7 bases at J, with 11 bases in the middle.

The gene calls are TRBV30 and TRBJ1-5; D is uncertain. Trimming shortened V by 7 bases and J by 0 bases, and 13 bases separated the two germline ends. The CDR3 has 14 residues. Germline V lookup: CDR1 GTSNPN, CDR2 SVGIG (reference sequence). CDR3 nucleotide sequence: TGTGCCTTGGAAGAGGTGAATAGCAATCAGCCCCAGCATTTT. Protein sequence: CALEEVNSNQPQHF.

The V call is TRBV7-9, the J call TRBJ2-1, with 11 bases fitting TRBD2. The CDR3 extends over 16 amino acids. Germline V gene data show CDR1 as SEHNR and CDR2 as FQNEAQ (reference sequence). V shed 3 bases, J shed 3 bases, and the junction held 4 bases outside the gene matches. The CDR3 loop reads CASSFQGLAVYNEQFF. CDR3 nucleotide sequence: TGTGCCAGCAGCTTCCAGGGACTAGCGGTCTACAATGAGCAGTTCTTC.

The V gene is TRBV5-6, the J gene TRBJ2-3; D may be TRBD1 (6 bases). The CDR3 consists of 15 residues. V was trimmed by 5 bases and J by 0 bases, leaving 13 bases between them. Germline CDR1 SGHDT, CDR2 YYEEEE. The CDR3 coding sequence is TGTGCCAGCAGTCCCGACGGGACAAGCACAGATACGCAGTATTTT. It is translated as CASSPDGTSTDTQYF.

The V and J genes are TRBV7-9 and TRBJ2-7; 11 positions agree with TRBD2. The germline CDR1 and CDR2 sequences are SEHNR and FQNEAQ (reference sequence). V shed 5 bases, J shed 1 base, and the junction held 7 bases outside the gene matches. The CDR3 length is 16 residues. The DNA of the CDR3 is TGTGCCAGCAGCGGGGGACTAGCGGATATTTCCTACGAGCAGTACTTC. Its protein is CASSGGLADISYEQYF.

This chain links TRBV7-2 with TRBJ2-7; D gene ambiguous. V shed 2 bases and J shed 1 base, with 9 bases lying between them. This CDR3 has 14 amino acids. Germline lookup yields CDR1 SGHTA and CDR2 FQGNSA. CDR3 nucleotides: TGTGCCAGCAGCTTATCTGCGGATTCCTACGAGCAGTACTTC. Translation: CASSLSADSYEQYF.

The V and J genes are TRBV6-5 and TRBJ1-2; 7 bases are a match to TRBD1. This CDR3 comprises 15 residues. Germline values: CDR1 MNHEY, CDR2 SVGAGI. J lost 4 bases, V lost 5 bases, and 10 bases had no gene match. The CDR3 DNA reads TGTGCCAGCAGTAACCCCGAGGACAGGTCCTATGGCTACACCTTC. Protein sequence: CASSNPEDRSYGYTF.

This sequence joins TRBV9 and TRBJ2-7, with a tentative D call TRBD1 (5 bases). The CDR3 is 12 amino acids. The germline V gene encodes CDR1 SGDLS and CDR2 YYNGEE. The V end was cut by 1 base, the J end by 6 bases, with 8 bases between. CDR3 protein: CASSVRQGEQYF. For the CDR3, the DNA is TGTGCCAGCAGCGTAAGGCAGGGCGAGCAGTACTTC.

This clone was recorded once. The CDR3 reads CASSHHNSGANVLTF. CDR3 coding DNA: TGCGCCAGCAGTCACCACAACTCTGGGGCCAACGTCCTGACTTTC. This chain joins TRBV23-1 and TRBJ2-6; unclear D gene. TRBV23-1 is an ORF; its function is uncertain. V lost 3 bases, J lost 0 bases, and 6 bases lay in between. CDR3 length: 15 amino acids.

The V call is TRBV7-2, the J call TRBJ2-7; 7 bases align to TRBD1. Germline V gives CDR1 SGHTA, CDR2 FQGNSA. With 7 bases clipped from V and 7 bases from J, the junction kept 19 bases outside the gene matches. CDR3 size: 16 residues. CDR3 sequence: CASKDFTGATLGEQYF. The CDR3 nucleotides read TGTGCCAGCAAGGACTTTACAGGGGCGACCTTAGGAGAGCAGTACTTC.

The chain couples TRBV5-4 to TRBJ2-7, with TRBD2 matching 9 bases. This CDR3 is 15 amino acids long. V shed 0 bases and J 2 bases; nucleotides not matched to a gene: 3. The germline gives CDR1 SGHNT, CDR2 YYREEE (reference sequence). The chain's CDR3 is CASSLVASGAYEQYF. CDR3 DNA: TGTGCCAGCAGCTTGGTTGCTAGCGGGGCCTACGAGCAGTACTTC.

V usage is TRBV14 and J usage is TRBJ1-2; 7 bases fit TRBD1. Looked up from germline, CDR1 is SGHDN and CDR2 is FVKESK. This CDR3 spans 13 amino acids. J was trimmed by 6 bases and V by 7 bases; bases with no gene match: 8. The CDR3 DNA reads as TGTGCCAGCACCAGGTCAGGGGGTGATGGCTACACCTTC. This translates into CASTRSGGDGYTF.

The V and J genes are TRBV25-1 and TRBJ2-3; D unresolved. CDR1 MGHDK and CDR2 SYGVNS come from the germline V gene. V lost 3 bases to trimming and J lost 6 bases, with 7 bases between them. This CDR3 has 12 amino acids. Here the CDR3 reads CASSDEWDTQYF. Here the CDR3 DNA reads TGTGCCAGCAGTGATGAGTGGGATACGCAGTATTTT.

The chain combines TRBV5-1 with TRBJ2-5; possible D gene TRBD2, 6 bases. The CDR3 loop spans 14 amino acids. The germline V gene encodes CDR1 SGHRS and CDR2 YFSETQ. V gave up 4 bases and J gave up 5 bases, with 15 bases separating them. CDR3 sequence reads: CASSLREVWETQYF. For the CDR3, the DNA is TGCGCCAGCAGCCTGCGGGAAGTTTGGGAGACCCAGTACTTC.

The chain's CDR3 is CSVLRQGSSYEQYF. The CDR3 nucleotides read TGCAGCGTCCTAAGACAGGGTTCCTCCTACGAGCAGTACTTC. V is TRBV29-1 and J is TRBJ2-7; TRBD1 matches 7 bases. CDR3 length: 14 residues. After removal of 6 bases from V and 0 bases from J, the junction contained 8 bases not matched to a gene. CDR1 is SQVTM and CDR2 is ANQGSEA in the germline V gene.